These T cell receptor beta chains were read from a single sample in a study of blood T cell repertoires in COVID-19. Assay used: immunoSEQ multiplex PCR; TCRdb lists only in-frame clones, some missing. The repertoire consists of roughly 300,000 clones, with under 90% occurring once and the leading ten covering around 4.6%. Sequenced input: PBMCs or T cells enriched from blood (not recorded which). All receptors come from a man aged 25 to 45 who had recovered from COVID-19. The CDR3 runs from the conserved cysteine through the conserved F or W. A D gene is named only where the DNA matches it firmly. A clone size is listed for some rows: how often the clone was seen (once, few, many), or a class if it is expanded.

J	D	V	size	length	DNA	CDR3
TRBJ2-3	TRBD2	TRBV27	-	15	TGTGCCACCGGGAGGCGGGACTACCGCACAGATACGCAGTATTTT	CATGRRDYRTDTQYF
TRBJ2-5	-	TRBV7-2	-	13	TGTGCCAGCAGCTTAGCCAGGCAAGAGACCCAGTACTTC	CASSLARQETQYF
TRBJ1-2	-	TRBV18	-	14	TGTGCCAGCTCACCACCCCGGGGGAACTATGGCTACACCTTC	CASSPPRGNYGYTF
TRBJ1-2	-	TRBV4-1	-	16	TGCGCCAGCAGCCCCCCTTTGCGGGGAAGGGACTATGGCTACACCTTC	CASSPPLRGRDYGYTF
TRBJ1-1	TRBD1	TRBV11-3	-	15	TGTGCCAGCAGCTCGGACAGGTTGGGGGGCACTGAAGCTTTCTTT	CASSSDRLGGTEAFF
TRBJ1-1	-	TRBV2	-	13	TGTGCCAGCACCCAAAGGGGTCGAACTGAAGCTTTCTTT	CASTQRGRTEAFF
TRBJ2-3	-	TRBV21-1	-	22	TGTGCCAGCAGCAAACGTCAGGGGCCCGAAAGTATTCGGTTCCACAACACAGATACGCAGTATTTT	CASSKRQGPESIRFHNTDTQYF
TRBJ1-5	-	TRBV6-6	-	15	TGTGCCAGCAGTTCGTCAGGGCATAGCAATCAGCCCCAGCATTTT	CASSSSGHSNQPQHF
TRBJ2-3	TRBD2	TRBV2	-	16	TGTGCCAGCAGTGAAGGGACTAGCGGGAGAGCAGATACGCAGTATTTT	CASSEGTSGRADTQYF
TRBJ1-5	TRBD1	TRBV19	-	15	TGTGCCAGTAGTCTCTTGGACAGGGTCGGACAGCCCCAGCATTTT	CASSLLDRVGQPQHF
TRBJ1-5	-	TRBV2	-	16	TGTGCCAGCAGTGAAGCGCCGGGAAGGCAAAATCAGCCCCAGCATTTT	CASSEAPGRQNQPQHF
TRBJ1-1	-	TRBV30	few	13	TGTGCCTGGAGTAGGCAGCGGAACACTGAAGCTTTCTTT	CAWSRQRNTEAFF
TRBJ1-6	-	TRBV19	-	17	TGTGCCAGTAGTCTGCCGACAGAGGGGGTTGGTGGTTCACCCCTCCACTTT	CASSLPTEGVGGSPLHF
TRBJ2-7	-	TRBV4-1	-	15	TGCGCCAGCAGCCTGTCGAGGGGGTTAGAATACGAGCAGTACTTC	CASSLSRGLEYEQYF
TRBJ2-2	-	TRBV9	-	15	TGTGCCAGCAGCACGACGGGAGCGAACACCGGGGAGCTGTTTTTT	CASSTTGANTGELFF
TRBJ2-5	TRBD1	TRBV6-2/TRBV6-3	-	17	TGTGCCAGCAGTTGGCGATCCGGGACAGGGGTCCAAGAGACCCAGTACTTC	CASSWRSGTGVQETQYF
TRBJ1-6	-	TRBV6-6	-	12	TGTGCCAGCAGTTACGATACAGGGCTCCTCCACTTT	CASSYDTGLLHF
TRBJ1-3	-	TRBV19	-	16	TGTGCCAGTAGTATACCCCGGGGGGCCTCTGGAAACACCATATATTTT	CASSIPRGASGNTIYF
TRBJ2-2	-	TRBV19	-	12	TGTGCCAGTAGTACGGGTGTCGGGGAGCTGTTTTTT	CASSTGVGELFF
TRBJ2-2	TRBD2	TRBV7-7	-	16	TGTGCTAGCAGCTCACTAGCGGGGGTTAGCACCGGGGAGCTGTTTTTT	CASSSLAGVSTGELFF
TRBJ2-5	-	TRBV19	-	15	TGTGCCAGTACAGCGTCGCCGGGGGGCCGGGAGACCCAGTACTTC	CASTASPGGRETQYF
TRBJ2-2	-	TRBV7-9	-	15	TGTGCCAGCAGCTTACTGGGGGGACGCACCGGGGAGCTGTTTTTT	CASSLLGGRTGELFF
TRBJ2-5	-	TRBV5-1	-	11	TGCGCCAGCAGCTTGTCGGGGTATCGCTACTTC	CASSLSGYRYF
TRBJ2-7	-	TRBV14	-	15	TGTGCCAGCAGCCAATATCAGGGCCAGGCCTACGAGCAGTACTTC	CASSQYQGQAYEQYF
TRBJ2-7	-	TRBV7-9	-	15	TGTGCCAGCAGCTTAGTAGAGGCGGGGATCTACGAGCAGTACTTC	CASSLVEAGIYEQYF
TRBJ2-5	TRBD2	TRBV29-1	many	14	TGCAGCGTTGTCGGTAGCGGGGGAGGAGAGACCCAGTACTTC	CSVVGSGGGETQYF
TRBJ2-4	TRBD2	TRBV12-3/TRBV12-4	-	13	TGTGCCAGCAGCCTAGCGGGGGGAAACATTCAGTACTTC	CASSLAGGNIQYF
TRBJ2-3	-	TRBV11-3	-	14	TGTGCCAGCAGCCTACCGGGACTCCCAGATACGCAGTATTTT	CASSLPGLPDTQYF
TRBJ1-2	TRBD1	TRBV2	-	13	TGTGCCAGCGACCGGGACAGTCTCTCGGGCTACACCTTC	CASDRDSLSGYTF
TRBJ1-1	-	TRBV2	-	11	TGTGCCAGCCAGATGAACACTGAAGCTTTCTTT	CASQMNTEAFF
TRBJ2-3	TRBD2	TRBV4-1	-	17	TGCGCCAGCAGCCAAGATCAGGCTAGCGGACTCACAGATACGCAGTATTTT	CASSQDQASGLTDTQYF
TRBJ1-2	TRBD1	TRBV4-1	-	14	TGCGCCAGCAGCCAGTTGACAGGGGGGTATGGCTACACCTTC	CASSQLTGGYGYTF
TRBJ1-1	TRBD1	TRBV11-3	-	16	TGTGCCAGCAGCACGCTACAGGGGGCGCGGAACACTGAAGCTTTCTTT	CASSTLQGARNTEAFF
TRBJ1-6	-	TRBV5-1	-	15	TGCGCCAGCAGCTTGGGGGCAGGGGAAAATTCACCCCTCCACTTT	CASSLGAGENSPLHF
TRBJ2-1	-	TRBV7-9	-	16	TGTGCCAGCAGCTTAGCGCCCGGGGGAACGGGCAATGAGCAGTTCTTC	CASSLAPGGTGNEQFF
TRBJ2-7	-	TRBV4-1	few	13	TGCGCCAGCAGCCGGGCAGGCGCCTACGAGCAGTACTTC	CASSRAGAYEQYF
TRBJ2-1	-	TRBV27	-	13	TGTGCCAGCAGAACCCCCAGGGATAATGAGCAGTTCTTC	CASRTPRDNEQFF
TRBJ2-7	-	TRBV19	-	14	TGTGCCAGTAGCTGGACCGGGAACTCCTACGAGCAGTACTTC	CASSWTGNSYEQYF
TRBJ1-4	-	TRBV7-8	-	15	TGTGCCAGCAGTTCCTCTCTATGGACTAATGAAAAACTGTTTTTT	CASSSSLWTNEKLFF
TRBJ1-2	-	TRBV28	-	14	TGTGCCAGCAGCCTCCTGTCCAGGGACTATGGCTACACCTTC	CASSLLSRDYGYTF
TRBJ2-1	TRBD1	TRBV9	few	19	TGTGCCAGCAGCGTAGCTGGACAGGGGGCGCGAAGAAAGGACAATGAGCAGTTCTTC	CASSVAGQGARRKDNEQFF
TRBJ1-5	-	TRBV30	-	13	TGTGCCTGGAGTGTGCGGGGGGCTCAGCCCCAGCATTTT	CAWSVRGAQPQHF
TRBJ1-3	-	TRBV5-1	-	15	TGCGCCAGCAGCTTGATGGGGGGTTCTGGAAACACCATATATTTT	CASSLMGGSGNTIYF
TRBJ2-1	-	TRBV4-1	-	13	TGCGCCAGCAGCCCCCGCCGGGGGAATGAGCAGTTCTTC	CASSPRRGNEQFF
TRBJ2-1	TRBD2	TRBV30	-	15	TGTGCCTGGAGTCCCCCGGGACTAGCGGGCAATGAGCAGTTCTTC	CAWSPPGLAGNEQFF